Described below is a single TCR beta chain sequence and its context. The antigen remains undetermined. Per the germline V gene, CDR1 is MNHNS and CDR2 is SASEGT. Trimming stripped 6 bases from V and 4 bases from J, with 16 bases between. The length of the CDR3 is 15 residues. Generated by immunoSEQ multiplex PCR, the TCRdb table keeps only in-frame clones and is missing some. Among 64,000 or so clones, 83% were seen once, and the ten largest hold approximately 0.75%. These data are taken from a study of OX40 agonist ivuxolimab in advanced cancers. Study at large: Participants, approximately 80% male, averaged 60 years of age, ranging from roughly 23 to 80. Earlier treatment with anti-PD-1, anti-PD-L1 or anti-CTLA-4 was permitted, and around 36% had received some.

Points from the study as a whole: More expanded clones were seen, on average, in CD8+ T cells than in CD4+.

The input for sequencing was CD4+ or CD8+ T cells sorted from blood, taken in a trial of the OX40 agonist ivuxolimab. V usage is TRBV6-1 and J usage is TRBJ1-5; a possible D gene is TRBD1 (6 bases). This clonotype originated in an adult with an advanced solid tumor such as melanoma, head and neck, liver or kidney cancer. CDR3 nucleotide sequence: TGTGCCAGCAGGCTCGGACAGCAAAGGAATCAGCCCCAGCATTTT. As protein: CASRLGQQRNQPQHF.